This T cell receptor beta chain was captured by sequencing in a study of PD-1 blockade in classical Hodgkin lymphoma. Details on this clone: Its antigen is as yet unknown.

This CDR3 is 18 amino acids long. From germline, CDR1 is LGHNA and CDR2 YNFKEQ. Germline trimming cut 0 bases from V and 1 base from J; bases unmatched to any gene: 7. The study's findings and limits: Complete responders' baseline diversity resembled that of newly diagnosed patients. Reasons behind the repertoire differences stay unclear, perhaps disease activity or earlier therapy. When set against healthy donors, newly diagnosed patients were reported to show lower baseline TCR diversity.

There was relapse after autologous stem cell transplantation in every patient, and there was variation in brentuximab vedotin exposure. Patients showed best responses of complete response, partial response or progressive disease. Assay used: immunoSEQ multiplex PCR; TCRdb lists only in-frame clones, some missing. The sample includes about 54,000 clones, 91% seen only once; the top ten take 8.5% to 12%. This TCR was recovered from a human donor with classical Hodgkin lymphoma. Sample: peripheral blood mononuclear cells (PBMCs), taken before the second cycle of nivolumab. This chain links TRBV4-2 with TRBJ2-5, with TRBD2 matching 11 bases. The DNA for the CDR3 is TGTGCCAGCAGCCAAGATCCCAAAACTAGCGGGAGCCAAGAGACCCAGTACTTC. Translating gives CASSQDPKTSGSQETQYF.